This record covers a single TCR beta chain. One end of the junction does not line up with germline, which may come from a read error. This CDR3 is built from 16 residues. Germline loops: CDR1 SGHAT, CDR2 FQNNGV. TCR beta cDNA was reverse-transcribed from about 550 ng of total RNA. The reaction used a constant-region primer and ProtoScript II reverse transcriptase. Construction of TCR beta libraries relied on three successive nested multiplex PCR rounds employing slightly modified ARM-PCR. The study ran its first two PCR rounds for approximately 11 cycles each, using TRBV1-TRBV30 forward primers and a C-beta reverse primer. TCRdb processed the multiplex PCR reads anew with MiXCR; each CDR3 protein has one entry. Counted here are roughly 23,000 distinct CDR3 sequences, approximately 70% occurring once; the ten biggest clones make up around 40%. This entry comes from a study of tumor-infiltrating lymphocytes in primary liver carcinoma. Whole-study context: Patients comprised men and women whose ages fell between 30 and 69 years. Sample yields of productive TCRbeta reads, ranging from roughly 3.5 to 8 million, were similar across tissue types. Tumor stage was T1-T3 N0M0, and tumor size was roughly 4 to 10 cm across.

Both RNA and DNA were isolated together from about 19-30 mg of bulk tissue that had not been sorted. Those patients suffered from chronic HBV infection and were treatment-naive. The sample consisted of liver tumor tissue from sampling region 1. Subset meaning: tumor region T1, superior pole. The receptor comes from a man aged 35-49 years with primary liver carcinoma and hepatitis B virus infection. This sequence joins TRBV11-2 and TRBJ1-6; D gene ambiguous. CDR3: CVSTLDLSSQFRTLHF. The DNA of the CDR3 is TGTGTCAGCACCTTAGATCTTAGCAGCCAATTTAGAACCCTCCACTTT.